This T cell receptor (beta chain) stems from a study of cytomegalovirus exposure and HLA in healthy donors. Study in general: In a previous analysis, some 120 million unique TCR beta sequences were found from 150 million to 200 million T cells.

The CDR3 consists of 16 residues. The germline V gene encodes CDR1 LGHNA and CDR2 YNFKEQ. V dropped 0 bases and J dropped 3 bases, with 15 bases sitting between them. Worth noting for this clone: Its specificity is unknown.

Study conclusions and caveats: For most subjects, TCR beta sequences were reported to predict HLA-A and HLA-B alleles with accuracy. In terms of immune exposure information, only CMV serostatus was available. Cytomegalovirus-associated TCR beta chains were listed, numbering some 170.

The PCR made use of 60 Vbeta and 13 Jbeta primers. Libraries were prepared by immunoSEQ multiplex PCR; TCRdb keeps only in-frame clonotypes and omits some of them. Here the sample spans approximately 170,000 clones, approximately 80% being singletons. Source material: PBMCs. V usage is TRBV4-2 and J usage is TRBJ2-7; the D is unclear. The TCR comes from a woman aged 35 to 49 in good health and CMV-seropositive. The CDR3 here is CASSQDYPPRGYEQYF. The DNA of the CDR3 is TGTGCCAGCAGCCAAGATTACCCCCCGCGAGGCTACGAGCAGTACTTC.